This paragraph reports one TCR beta chain. The data originate from a study of cytomegalovirus exposure and HLA in healthy donors. Germline CDR1 SGDLS, CDR2 YYNGEE. V gave up 2 bases and J gave up 7 bases, with 13 bases separating them. CDR3 size: 14 residues. Use of 60 Vbeta and 13 Jbeta primers characterized the PCR. Using immunoSEQ multiplex PCR, the repertoire was profiled, and TCRdb retains in-frame clones only, with some absent. The sample carries roughly 150,000 clones, 65% to 90% recorded once. The material sequenced was PBMCs. This chain connects TRBV9 to TRBJ1-5, with a weak D call TRBD1 (5 bases). The sequence came from a male donor in good health and CMV-seronegative. This CDR3 reads CASSVAGLGQPQHF. The CDR3 DNA reads as TGTGCCAGCAGCGTCGCAGGGTTAGGACAGCCCCAGCATTTT.